This T cell receptor (beta chain) was recorded in a study of technical replicates of blood from a handful of donors. Method: immunoSEQ multiplex PCR; TCRdb's copy keeps in-frame clones and lacks some. The sample shows more than 65,000 clones, roughly 92% of them seen only once. The V end lost 3 bases, the J end lost 4 bases, and 7 bases lay between the germline ends. The CDR3 runs 13 residues. Germline assignment: CDR1 SGHDN and CDR2 FVKESK. This clonotype originated in a human donor in good health. The rearrangement joins TRBV14 to TRBJ1-5, with D uncertain. The material sequenced was T cells isolated from PBMCs. Here the CDR3 reads CASSQGGNQPQHF. The CDR3, as DNA: TGTGCCAGCAGCCAGGGAGGGAATCAGCCCCAGCATTTT.